This passage covers 32 T cell receptor beta chains from one sample sequenced in a study of T cell responses to AZD1222 COVID-19 vaccine. Sequencing was performed with immunoSEQ multiplex PCR; in TCRdb, only in-frame clones are kept and a portion is missing. The sample lists around 20,000 clones, almost 85% seen once, with more than 15% in the top ten. The sample was peripheral blood, taken 28 days after the second AZD1222 dose. These receptors came from an adult who received the AZD1222 COVID-19 vaccine.

The chain joins TRBV5-1 to TRBJ2-1; D remains ambiguous. The CDR3 runs to 13 residues. The germline V and J ends were trimmed by 3 bases and 5 bases, with 9 bases remaining between them. Germline CDR1 reads SGHRS; CDR2 reads YFSETQ. The CDR3 loop is CASSSTSHNEQFF. CDR3 nucleotide sequence: TGCGCCAGCAGCTCGACCAGCCACAATGAGCAGTTCTTC. Full variable domain (outside the CDR3, taken from reference TRBV5-1 and TRBJ2-1): KAGVTQTPRYLIKTRGQQVTLSCSPISGHRSVSWYQQTPGQGLQFLFEYFSETQRNKGNFPGRFSGRQFSNSRSEMNVSTLELGDSALYLCASSSTSHNEQFFGPGTRLTVL.

The chain carries TRBV4-2 and TRBJ1-5, with D unclear. There are 14 residues in the CDR3. The V gene lost 0 bases and the J gene lost 0 bases, with 3 bases spanning the gap. From germline, CDR1 is LGHNA and CDR2 YNFKEQ. The CDR3 nucleotides are TGTGCCAGCAGCCAAGACACTAGCAATCAGCCCCAGCATTTT. The encoded protein is CASSQDTSNQPQHF.

This chain links TRBV5-1 with TRBJ2-7, with a tentative D call TRBD1 (5 bases). There are 14 residues in the CDR3. Germline lookup yields CDR1 SGHRS and CDR2 YFSETQ. V was pared by 2 bases and J by 2 bases, with 11 bases between. In DNA form, the CDR3 reads TGCGCCAGCAGCTTAGACAGAGCAACCTACGAGCAGTACTTC. It translates to CASSLDRATYEQYF.

The CDR3 DNA follows: TGTGCCAGCAGCCCCCGAGACAGGGGACTGGACGAGCAGTACTTC. This gives the protein CASSPRDRGLDEQYF. This sequence joins TRBV7-2 and TRBJ2-7, with TRBD1 identical over 8 bases. V trimming: 5 bases; J trimming: 5 bases; junction bases outside the gene matches: 11. From germline, CDR1 is SGHTA and CDR2 FQGNSA. This CDR3 comprises 15 residues.

The V call is TRBV19, the J call TRBJ2-7, with TRBD1 matching 9 bases. The junction had 16 bases not matched to a gene; V was cut back by 10 bases and J by 0 bases. The germline CDR1 and CDR2 sequences are LNHDA and SQIVND (reference sequence). The CDR3 runs 17 residues. This CDR3 is CATRAGIGQGYSYEQYF. DNA of the CDR3: TGTGCCACCAGAGCCGGGATAGGACAGGGGTACTCCTACGAGCAGTACTTC.

The gene calls are TRBV19 and TRBJ1-1; tentatively, D is TRBD1 (5 bases). Germline CDR1 and CDR2: LNHDA and SQIVND (reference sequence). The CDR3 runs to 14 residues. Trimming left V 6 bases short and J 1 base short, with 12 bases between. This chain's CDR3 is CASSLRERNTEAFF. The CDR3 nucleotides are TGTGCCAGTAGCCTCAGGGAACGGAACACTGAAGCTTTCTTT.

The V gene is TRBV27, the J gene TRBJ1-5; D is perhaps TRBD1 (6 bases). The germline V and J ends were trimmed by 3 bases and 4 bases, with 10 bases remaining between them. Germline lookup yields CDR1 MNHEY and CDR2 SMNVEV (reference sequence). The CDR3 extends over 14 amino acids. This CDR3 is CASSFVQGNQPQHF. As DNA, the CDR3 is TGTGCCAGCAGTTTTGTCCAGGGGAATCAGCCCCAGCATTTT.

A few counts support this clone. V and J are TRBV2 and TRBJ1-5; D may be TRBD1 (5 bases). The CDR3 covers 15 residues. The V end was cut by 4 bases, the J end by 6 bases, with 16 bases between. CDR1 and CDR2 (germline): SNHLY, FYNNEI. CDR3: CASSVRQGGRQPQHF. The CDR3 region has the DNA TGTGCCAGCAGTGTACGGCAGGGAGGACGTCAGCCCCAGCATTTT.

This chain joins TRBV2 and TRBJ2-7; D gene ambiguous. Germline V gene lookup returns CDR1 SNHLY and CDR2 FYNNEI. This CDR3 comprises 12 residues. V was shortened by 4 bases and J by 2 bases, with 6 bases between the two germline ends. CDR3: CASSVAAYEQYF. CDR3 DNA: TGTGCCAGCAGTGTCGCAGCCTACGAGCAGTACTTC.

V is TRBV5-3 and J is TRBJ2-7; TRBD2 is a possible D gene (6 bases). TRBV5-3 is an ORF, and what it does is uncertain. CDR3 length: 16 amino acids. Trimming took 4 bases from V and 0 from J, leaving 17 bases between them. In nucleotides, the CDR3 is TGTGCCAGAAGCCCTCCGAGGAGGGGTAGCTCCTACGAGCAGTACTTC. Translated, it gives CARSPPRRGSSYEQYF.

The rearrangement links TRBV24-1 to TRBJ1-1; the match to TRBD1 covers 7 bases. V was clipped by 2 bases and J by 6 bases; unmatched bases: 8. Germline CDR1 and CDR2: KGHDR and SFDVKD. This CDR3 has 15 amino acids. The DNA of the CDR3 is TGTGCCACCAGTGATTCATCGACAGGGATCGCTGAAGCTTTCTTT. It is translated as CATSDSSTGIAEAFF.

The chain employs TRBV4-2 and TRBJ2-7; D remains unclear. Germline V gives CDR1 LGHNA, CDR2 YNFKEQ. The CDR3 runs to 13 residues. The V end lost 1 base, the J end lost 4 bases, and 8 bases lay between the germline ends. The CDR3 sequence: CASSQGRQYEQYF. DNA for the CDR3: TGTGCCAGCAGCCAAGGGCGTCAGTACGAGCAGTACTTC.

V usage is TRBV29-1 and J usage is TRBJ1-2, with D possibly being TRBD1 (5 bases). Trimming took off 0 bases at V and 4 bases at J, with 12 bases between the two ends. CDR3 length: 14 residues. Germline V lookup: CDR1 SQVTM, CDR2 ANQGSEA. The CDR3 bases are TGCAGCGTTGAAGATATCGGGGGGAGCTATGGCTACACCTTC. Protein sequence: CSVEDIGGSYGYTF.

On this clone itself: The same CDR3 is also encoded by other DNA sequences in this sample. This chain links TRBV18 with TRBJ2-1; 11 bases are shared with TRBD1. CDR1 and CDR2 from the germline V gene are KGHSH and LQKENI. V was pared by 6 bases and J by 1 base, with 5 bases of the junction left unmatched. This CDR3 comprises 16 residues. CDR3 amino acids: CASSPGQGVSYNEQFF. CDR3 DNA: TGTGCCAGCTCCCCGGGACAGGGGGTTTCCTACAATGAGCAGTTCTTC.

This rearrangement joins TRBV20-1 to TRBJ2-2; 7 positions match TRBD2. Per the germline V gene, CDR1 is DFQATT and CDR2 is SNEGSKA (reference sequence). This CDR3 comprises 16 residues. J gave up 8 bases and V 3 bases, and 15 bases lay outside the gene matches. DNA for the CDR3: TGCAGTGCTAGTTATCCGGGACTACCCGGGGTAGGGGAGCTGTTTTTT. Translating it yields CSASYPGLPGVGELFF.

The chain's CDR3 is CASSMGLAGILDTQYF. The CDR3 nucleotides are TGTGCCAGTAGTATGGGACTAGCGGGAATTTTAGATACGCAGTATTTT. The gene calls are TRBV19 and TRBJ2-3; 13 nucleotides line up with TRBD2. The CDR3 is 16 amino acids. J gave up 5 bases and V 3 bases, and 5 bases lay outside the gene matches. The V gene's germline CDR1 is LNHDA and CDR2 SQIVND (reference sequence).

This sequence joins TRBV4-1 and TRBJ2-5, with TRBD2 identical over 10 bases. V shed 0 bases, J shed 9 bases, and the junction held 16 bases outside the gene matches. This CDR3 spans 18 amino acids. Germline V gives CDR1 MGHRA, CDR2 YSYEKL. The CDR3 spells CASSQDLGGLAGASPQYF. In DNA form, the CDR3 reads TGCGCCAGCAGCCAAGATCTCGGAGGGCTAGCGGGAGCTTCGCCCCAGTACTTC.

The chain couples TRBV14 to TRBJ1-6; D is unclear. Germline loops: CDR1 SGHDN, CDR2 FVKESK. This CDR3 region has 17 residues. The germline V and J ends were trimmed by 1 base and 0 bases, with 10 bases remaining between them. The CDR3 coding sequence is TGTGCCAGCAGCCAAGCGGCCAGAAGCTCCTATAATTCACCCCTCCACTTT. Its protein product is CASSQAARSSYNSPLHF.

This chain uses TRBV18 with TRBJ2-7; D remains ambiguous. The CDR3 runs to 12 residues. The V and J ends lost 2 bases and 7 bases respectively, with 9 bases between them. Germline CDR1 KGHSH, CDR2 LQKENI. The CDR3 reads CASSPMAIEQYF. The CDR3 DNA follows: TGTGCCAGCTCACCAATGGCAATTGAGCAGTACTTC. The full variable domain, with the rest looked up from reference TRBV18 and TRBJ2-7, is NAGVMQNPRHLVRRRGQEARLRCSPMKGHSHVYWYRQLPEEGLKFMVYLQKENIIDESGMPKERFSAEFPKEGPSILRIQQVVRGDSAAYFCASSPMAIEQYFGPGTRLTVT.

V usage is TRBV18 and J usage is TRBJ2-7; TRBD1 agrees at 8 bases. The CDR3 totals 12 residues. Looked up from germline, CDR1 is KGHSH and CDR2 is LQKENI. V trimming: 5 bases; J trimming: 7 bases; junction bases outside the gene matches: 4. The CDR3 coding sequence is TGTGCCAGCTCATCCACAGGGGGTGAGCAGTACTTC. It yields the protein CASSSTGGEQYF.

This clone was observed a handful of times. The CDR3 sequence: CASSPNQGENTEAFF. The CDR3 nucleotides are TGTGCCAGCTCACCAAATCAGGGCGAAAACACTGAAGCTTTCTTT. The V gene is TRBV18, the J gene TRBJ1-1, with a possible D match to TRBD1 (5 bases). Per the germline V gene, CDR1 is KGHSH and CDR2 is LQKENI. V was trimmed by 2 bases and J by 2 bases, leaving 12 bases between them. This CDR3 contains 15 residues.

This rearrangement joins TRBV28 to TRBJ2-7; 10 nucleotides line up with TRBD1. This CDR3 contains 15 residues. Germline trimming cut 6 bases from V and 7 bases from J; bases unmatched to any gene: 12. Germline CDR1 is MDHEN and CDR2 is SYDVKM. The CDR3 protein is CASRPFGTGVREQYF. The CDR3 DNA sequence: TGTGCCAGCAGACCTTTTGGGACAGGGGTGCGGGAGCAGTACTTC.

This sequence joins TRBV7-9 and TRBJ1-1; D not certain. Germline CDR1 is SEHNR and CDR2 is FQNEAQ (reference sequence). V lost 3 bases and J lost 4, with 6 bases in between. The CDR3 contains 12 residues. The CDR3 sequence is CASSFPGTEAFF. The CDR3 DNA is TGTGCCAGCAGCTTCCCCGGCACTGAAGCTTTCTTT. Full variable domain (outside the CDR3, taken from reference TRBV7-9 and TRBJ1-1): DTGVSQNPRHKITKRGQNVTFRCDPISEHNRLYWYRQTLGQGPEFLTYFQNEAQLEKSRLLSDRFSAERPKGSFSTLEIQRTEQGDSAMYLCASSFPGTEAFFGQGTRLTVV.

The chain has TRBV4-3 and TRBJ1-4, with unresolved D. CDR1 and CDR2 (germline): LGHNA, YSLEER. V lost 0 bases and J 4 bases, leaving 9 bases between the germline ends. CDR3 length: 15 residues. The CDR3 loop is CASSQDGLINEKLFF. The CDR3 bases are TGCGCCAGCAGCCAAGATGGGCTGATTAATGAAAAACTGTTTTTT.

V gene TRBV3-1 (or the pseudogene TRBV3-2) combines with J gene TRBJ1-1; D ambiguous. The CDR3 spans 11 residues. The germline gives CDR1 LGHDT, CDR2 YNNKEL (reference sequence). V gave up 8 bases and J gave up 4 bases, with 8 bases separating them. The CDR3 DNA sequence: TGTGCCAGCGGGCAAGGCACTGAAGCTTTCTTT. Encoded protein: CASGQGTEAFF.

The chain recombines TRBV9 with TRBJ1-1; D is uncertain. V lost 4 bases to trimming and J lost 4 bases, with 14 bases between them. Germline V gene lookup returns CDR1 SGDLS and CDR2 YYNGEE. This CDR3 spans 14 amino acids. The CDR3 here is CASSPRTAGTEAFF. CDR3 in DNA: TGTGCCAGCAGCCCTAGGACGGCGGGCACTGAAGCTTTCTTT.

This sequence joins TRBV30 and TRBJ1-1; D gene ambiguous. Germline V gene sequence: CDR1 GTSNPN, CDR2 SVGIG (reference sequence). The CDR3 sequence is 14 residues long. Trimming stripped 4 bases from V and 0 bases from J, with 12 bases between. In DNA form, the CDR3 reads TGTGCCTGGATACGAGACGGTATGAACACTGAAGCTTTCTTT. This sequence encodes CAWIRDGMNTEAFF.

The J gene is TRBJ1-6, the V gene TRBV11-2, with D hard to call. The CDR3 totals 14 residues. CDR1 is SGHAT, CDR2 FQNNGV, per germline. Trimming removed 0 bases at V and 10 bases at J, with 10 bases between. CDR3 bases: TGTGCCAGCAGCTTAGACAGTACCCGGTCACCCCTCCACTTT. It translates to CASSLDSTRSPLHF.

The chain uses TRBV12-3 or TRBV12-4 and TRBJ1-2; no firm D call. Trimming removed 6 bases from V and 4 bases from J, with 9 bases in between. This CDR3 has 12 amino acids. In nucleotides, the CDR3 is TGTGCCAGCAGCCTAGAGGGCTATGGCTACACCTTC. Residues: CASSLEGYGYTF.

V usage is TRBV3-1 (or the pseudogene TRBV3-2) and J usage is TRBJ2-1; TRBD1 agrees at 8 bases. The V and J ends lost 6 bases and 5 bases, in that order; junction bases with no gene match: 9. This CDR3 comprises 15 residues. Germline CDR1 is LGHDT and CDR2 is YNNKEL (reference sequence). This CDR3 is CASRKAGGFNNEQFF. The DNA for the CDR3 is TGTGCCAGCAGGAAAGCAGGGGGCTTCAACAATGAGCAGTTCTTC.

The chain joins TRBV7-2 to TRBJ2-1, with no clear D. The germline CDR1 and CDR2 sequences are SGHTA and FQGNSA. Trimming removed 3 bases at V and 8 bases at J, with 5 bases between. The CDR3 covers 11 residues. The DNA of the CDR3 is TGTGCCAGCAGCTTCGGGTATGAGCAGTTCTTC. It translates to CASSFGYEQFF.

This rearrangement joins TRBV5-1 to TRBJ2-1; no clear D. CDR1 and CDR2 from the germline V gene are SGHRS and YFSETQ. V dropped 0 bases and J dropped 4 bases, with 5 bases sitting between them. This CDR3 spans 13 amino acids. The CDR3 region has the DNA TGCGCCAGCAGCTTGGGAAGTTACAATGAGCAGTTCTTC. As protein: CASSLGSYNEQFF.